Each of the 22 T cell receptor beta chains below was sequenced from the same sample in a study of beta chain features in type 1 diabetes. The investigators reverse transcribed all of the isolated RNA, so they sequenced expressed TCRB transcripts. Repertoires were generated with immunoSEQ multiplex PCR, while TCRdb's copy carries only in-frame clones and drops some. The table has approximately 60,000 clones, approximately 59% seen once; the top ten hold about 2.2%. The sample was Tregs from blood. These receptors were obtained from a young woman in good health.

The V gene is TRBV14, the J gene TRBJ2-3, with TRBD2 matching 8 bases. Germline V lookup: CDR1 SGHDN, CDR2 FVKESK. The V and J ends lost 4 bases and 3 bases, in that order; junction bases with no gene match: 15. The CDR3 consists of 18 residues. The CDR3 coding sequence is TGTGCCAGCAGCCCTCTCCTGGGATTAGCGGGGACAACAGATACGCAGTATTTT. Translated: CASSPLLGLAGTTDTQYF.

This chain connects TRBV7-2 to TRBJ2-5, with D perhaps matching TRBD2 (6 bases). Germline V gene data show CDR1 as SGHTA and CDR2 as FQGNSA. V was pared by 7 bases and J by 4 bases, with 19 bases between. The CDR3 has 15 residues. The CDR3 bases are TGTGCCAGCACCCCGCAGGGAGGACCCGGAGAGACCCAGTACTTC. Translation gives CASTPQGGPGETQYF.

The chain couples TRBV7-2 to TRBJ2-1; the match to TRBD2 covers 11 bases. The germline gives CDR1 SGHTA, CDR2 FQGNSA. Losses at the gene ends were 1 base for V and 4 bases for J; bases not matched to a gene: 3. The CDR3 totals 16 residues. Here the CDR3 reads CASSLVSGGVYNEQFF. The CDR3 DNA sequence: TGTGCCAGCAGCTTAGTTAGCGGGGGGGTTTACAATGAGCAGTTCTTC.

This chain uses TRBV4-2 with TRBJ1-2; 7 nucleotides agree with TRBD1. CDR1 is LGHNA and CDR2 is YNFKEQ in the germline V gene. V lost 4 bases and J lost 2; bases outside the gene matches: 1. This CDR3 is 13 amino acids long. This CDR3 is CASSPGGNYGYTF. The CDR3 region has the DNA TGTGCCAGCAGCCCAGGGGGGAACTATGGCTACACCTTC.

The chain recombines TRBV6-5 with TRBJ1-1; D may be TRBD1 (6 bases). Germline loops: CDR1 MNHEY, CDR2 SVGAGI. The CDR3 is 11 residues long. Trimming shortened V by 6 bases and J by 5 bases, and 7 bases separated the two germline ends. CDR3 nucleotide sequence: TGTGCCAGCAGCCAGGGGACTGAAGCTTTCTTT. Amino acids: CASSQGTEAFF.

This clone was seen a few times. This chain links TRBV14 with TRBJ1-5, with 8 nucleotides matching TRBD1. This CDR3 spans 18 amino acids. Germline V lookup: CDR1 SGHDN, CDR2 FVKESK. The junction had 7 bases not matched to a gene; V was cut back by 0 bases and J by 0 bases. The chain's CDR3 is CASSQEGQEKYSNQPQHF. In DNA, the CDR3 is TGTGCCAGCAGCCAAGAGGGACAGGAGAAATATAGCAATCAGCCCCAGCATTTT.

The rearrangement joins TRBV7-8 to TRBJ1-2; a weak D match, TRBD1 (5 bases). V was cut by 2 bases and J by 0 bases, with 10 bases left in between. The CDR3 extends over 15 amino acids. The germline CDR1 and CDR2 sequences are SGHVS and FQNEAQ. The CDR3 nucleotides read TGTGCCAGCAGCTTATATCAGGGCCCTAACTATGGCTACACCTTC. Translating it yields CASSLYQGPNYGYTF.

The chain links TRBV19 to TRBJ2-7, with a tentative D call TRBD2 (6 bases). V was cut by 6 bases and J by 5 bases, with 17 bases left in between. CDR3 length equals 14 residues. The germline gives CDR1 LNHDA, CDR2 SQIVND (reference sequence). CDR3 nucleotide sequence: TGTGCCAGTAGCCCTCCGGGCGGGAAGGACGAGCAGTACTTC. It codes for CASSPPGGKDEQYF.

V and J are TRBV7-2 and TRBJ1-2; D unclear. Trimming cost V 5 bases and J 5 bases, with 18 bases left between them. Germline V gene sequence: CDR1 SGHTA, CDR2 FQGNSA. The CDR3 covers 15 residues. CDR3 sequence reads: CASSLRPGVGYGYTF. The CDR3 DNA reads TGTGCCAGCAGCCTCCGGCCCGGGGTGGGATATGGCTACACCTTC.

This clone appeared a single time. The chain recombines TRBV7-9 with TRBJ2-7; 9 nucleotides line up with TRBD2. The CDR3 totals 15 residues. Losses at the gene ends were 4 bases for V and 8 bases for J; bases not matched to a gene: 12. Germline values: CDR1 SEHNR, CDR2 FQNEAQ (reference sequence). The CDR3 DNA is TGTGCCAGCAGCTCCCGGGGAGCGGGAGGATTTAAGCAGTACTTC. Amino acid sequence: CASSSRGAGGFKQYF.

The gene calls are TRBV5-1 and TRBJ1-5; D is undetermined. V was pared by 0 bases and J by 2 bases, with 9 bases between. The length of the CDR3 is 15 residues. Per germline, CDR1 SGHRS and CDR2 YFSETQ. The CDR3 loop is CASSLAGIGNQPQHF. The CDR3, as DNA: TGCGCCAGCAGCTTGGCCGGGATAGGCAATCAGCCCCAGCATTTT.

This rearrangement joins TRBV5-1 to TRBJ2-4, with D perhaps matching TRBD2 (5 bases). Trimming took off 0 bases at V and 0 bases at J, with 7 bases between the two ends. The CDR3 covers 15 residues. CDR1 and CDR2 (germline): SGHRS, YFSETQ. The CDR3 protein is CASSLDGLAKNIQYF. The CDR3 bases are TGCGCCAGCAGCTTGGACGGACTAGCCAAAAACATTCAGTACTTC.

This chain connects TRBV2 to TRBJ1-2; the match to TRBD1 covers 9 bases. CDR1 and CDR2 (germline): SNHLY, FYNNEI. The CDR3 loop spans 14 amino acids. V dropped 6 bases and J dropped 5; count of bases not matched to a gene: 7. The CDR3 DNA is TGTGCCAGCAGGCGGGCCGGGACAGGGTATGGCTACACCTTC. Its translation is CASRRAGTGYGYTF.

The chain recombines TRBV9 with TRBJ2-5, with 7 bases lining up with TRBD2. CDR1 SGDLS and CDR2 YYNGEE come from the germline V gene. Trimming at V came to 2 bases and at J to 2 bases, leaving 3 bases not matched to a gene. This CDR3 region has 14 residues. The CDR3 DNA reads as TGTGCCAGCAGCGTGGGGGGGACTCAAGAGACCCAGTACTTC. Amino acids: CASSVGGTQETQYF.

By frequency in the sample, this clone is medium-sized. The V and J genes are TRBV6-1 and TRBJ2-5; 9 nucleotides match TRBD2. The CDR3 spans 15 residues. The germline CDR1 and CDR2 sequences are MNHNS and SASEGT. V lost 6 bases, J lost 2 bases, and 7 bases stayed unmatched. The chain's CDR3 is CASRRSGGPQETQYF. As DNA, the CDR3 is TGTGCCAGCAGACGTAGCGGGGGCCCACAAGAGACCCAGTACTTC.

The gene calls are TRBV18 and TRBJ1-1, with 8 bases that match TRBD1. V was clipped by 0 bases and J by 1 base; unmatched bases: 4. There are 16 residues in the CDR3. Germline CDR1 and CDR2: KGHSH and LQKENI. Here the CDR3 DNA reads TGTGCCAGCTCACCACCCCGTGGGACAGGGAACACTGAAGCTTTCTTT. Its protein is CASSPPRGTGNTEAFF.

This clone was observed a few times. This rearrangement joins TRBV12-5 to TRBJ1-2; 8 nucleotides line up with TRBD1. The V and J ends lost 6 bases and 6 bases, in that order; junction bases with no gene match: 6. The CDR3 runs to 13 residues. CDR1 is LGHNT and CDR2 is FRNRAP in the germline V gene. The CDR3 sequence: CASGSTGGHGYTF. CDR3 DNA sequence: TGTGCTAGTGGATCAACAGGGGGGCATGGCTACACCTTC.

This chain joins TRBV4-1 and TRBJ1-5; 8 nucleotides match TRBD1. V shed 0 bases and J 2 bases; nucleotides not matched to a gene: 0. The CDR3 consists of 15 residues. Germline assignment: CDR1 MGHRA and CDR2 YSYEKL. The CDR3 loop reads CASSQEDRGNQPQHF. The DNA of the CDR3 is TGCGCCAGCAGCCAAGAGGACAGGGGCAATCAGCCCCAGCATTTT.

The sample holds a few counts of this clone. The V and J genes are TRBV7-6 and TRBJ2-7; no firm D call. The CDR3 totals 14 residues. Germline V gene sequence: CDR1 SGHVS, CDR2 FNYEAQ. V was clipped by 0 bases and J by 3 bases, with 9 bases between them. This CDR3 is CASSLARSSYEQYF. Written as DNA, the CDR3 is TGTGCCAGCAGCTTAGCGCGGAGCAGCTACGAGCAGTACTTC.

V gene TRBV5-1 combines with J gene TRBJ2-5; 7 bases match TRBD2. Trimming at V came to 6 bases and at J to 3 bases, leaving 5 bases not matched to a gene. CDR1 SGHRS and CDR2 YFSETQ come from the germline V gene. CDR3 length: 13 residues. This CDR3 is CASTWEGKETQYF. The CDR3 DNA sequence: TGCGCCAGCACCTGGGAGGGCAAAGAGACCCAGTACTTC.

This clone was seen a handful of times. V usage is TRBV27 and J usage is TRBJ1-2, with TRBD1 matching over 10 bases. Germline V gene lookup returns CDR1 MNHEY and CDR2 SMNVEV (reference sequence). V dropped 3 bases and J dropped 8; count of bases not matched to a gene: 12. The CDR3 spans 16 residues. CDR3 DNA sequence: TGTGCCAGCAGTTTCATCGGGCGACAGGGGGCGGGCGGCTACACCTTC. Translating it yields CASSFIGRQGAGGYTF.

This chain connects TRBV7-9 to TRBJ1-2; 8 bases are a match to TRBD1. CDR1 is SEHNR and CDR2 is FQNEAQ in the germline V gene (reference sequence). The CDR3 runs to 15 residues. The J segment lost 4 bases and the V segment lost 4 bases, leaving 8 bases of the junction unmatched. The CDR3 reads CASSSGTGLGYGYTF. In nucleotides, the CDR3 is TGTGCCAGCAGCTCCGGGACAGGACTCGGCTATGGCTACACCTTC.